This TCR beta chain was sequenced in a study of neoadjuvant anti-PD-1 for oral cavity cancer. The time point: after neoadjuvant nivolumab, at surgical resection. Cohort: HPV-negative, locally advanced oral cavity squamous cell carcinoma patients. Analysis of PBMCs was direct, with no culture step. Some clones are missing from TCRdb's copy, which holds only in-frame ones; the method was immunoSEQ multiplex PCR. The sample comprises about 32,000 clones, around four fifths of which are singletons, and under 3.5% rests with the top ten. Trimming took off 1 base at V and 2 bases at J, with 10 bases between the two ends. From germline, CDR1 is MGHRA and CDR2 YSYEKL. The CDR3 is 15 residues long.

Specimen: PBMCs, collected after nivolumab (anti-PD-1) treatment. This receptor was obtained from a person aged 40 to 85 with oral cavity squamous cell carcinoma. This chain links TRBV4-1 with TRBJ2-3; D is ambiguous. The CDR3 sequence is CASSQVATDTDTQYF. CDR3 nucleotide sequence: TGCGCCAGCAGCCAAGTCGCCACAGACACAGATACGCAGTATTTT.